Sequencing of this TCR beta chain was carried out in a study of blood T cell repertoires in COVID-19. Authors' methods: Reference gene primer amplification gave nucleated cell count estimates. The method was immunoSEQ multiplex PCR; TCRdb's version includes in-frame clones alone and lacks a portion of them. Clonal size and the V and J genes are those of that table, whereas D and trimming came from the DNA. The sample has around 390,000 clones, roughly 89% seen once. V dropped 2 bases and J dropped 5; count of bases not matched to a gene: 11. Germline V lookup: CDR1 LNHDA, CDR2 SQIVND (reference sequence). CDR3 length equals 16 residues. Symptom resolution, clearance, or two negative PCRs marked the recovered donors of Cohort 3.

V and J are TRBV19 and TRBJ2-7; TRBD1 aligns across 8 bases. Sequencing was performed on PBMCs or T cells enriched from blood (not recorded which). This TCR was recovered from a woman between 45 and 65 years old who had recovered from COVID-19. CDR3 region: CASSIKRTGSSNEQYF. CDR3 nucleotide sequence: TGTGCCAGTAGTATAAAAAGGACAGGGTCATCCAACGAGCAGTACTTC.